The 30 T cell receptor beta chains below come from one sample, sequenced in a study of CD8 T cells in ankylosing spondylitis. TCRdb reprocessed the 5' RACE reads with MiXCR, giving one entry per CDR3 protein. The sample holds 300,000 to 400,000 distinct CDR3 sequences; around 10% are singletons and the top ten take more than 7%. The sample comprised blood, either unsorted or a sorted T cell fraction (not recorded which). The receptors derive from a female donor with ankylosing spondylitis or in good health (not recorded which).

This clonotype has a handful of counts. The rearrangement uses TRBV6-5 and TRBJ2-7; 11 positions match TRBD2. Unmatched junction bases numbered 8, after V lost 6 bases and J lost 1 base. There are 16 residues in the CDR3. CDR1 MNHEY and CDR2 SVGAGI come from the germline V gene. Here the CDR3 reads CASRDKWTSGSYEQYF. CDR3 nucleotide sequence: TGTGCCAGCAGAGATAAGTGGACTAGCGGGTCCTACGAGCAGTACTTC.

As to this clonotype: This could be a read error, since a much larger clone is one nucleotide away. This chain links TRBV6-5 with TRBJ2-5, with D hard to call. This CDR3 is 15 amino acids long. Germline CDR1 is MNHEY and CDR2 is SVGAGI. V gave up 0 bases and J gave up 6 bases, with 14 bases separating them. CDR3: CASSYSRCSMKTQYF. CDR3 DNA: TGTGCCAGCAGTTACTCGAGGTGTTCAATGAAGACCCAGTACTTC.

Many counts were recorded for this clonotype. The chain employs TRBV10-3 and TRBJ1-5; D is uncertain. The CDR3 is made up of 15 amino acids. V was pared by 0 bases and J by 5 bases, with 11 bases between. Looked up from germline, CDR1 is ENHRY and CDR2 is SYGVKD. CDR3 loop: CAISESPRRDQPQHF. The CDR3 coding sequence is TGTGCCATCAGTGAGTCCCCCCGCCGCGATCAGCCCCAGCATTTT.

The V call is TRBV5-1, the J call TRBJ2-7; no definite D call. The CDR3 is made up of 12 amino acids. V was clipped by 6 bases and J by 3 bases, with 10 bases between them. From germline, CDR1 is SGHRS and CDR2 YFSETQ. The CDR3 loop reads CASTGSDYEQYF. Here the CDR3 DNA reads TGCGCCAGCACAGGCTCGGACTACGAGCAGTACTTC.

Ten or more counts support this clonotype. V and J are TRBV5-1 and TRBJ2-5, with D hard to call. Trimming removed 3 bases from V and 5 bases from J, with 14 bases in between. The length of the CDR3 is 14 residues. CDR1 is SGHRS, CDR2 YFSETQ, per germline. The CDR3 DNA sequence: TGCGCCAGCAGCTCACCTGAACGGTTGGAGACCCAGTACTTC. Translated: CASSSPERLETQYF.

This clonotype came up many times. The J gene is TRBJ2-3, the V gene TRBV20-1, with a weak D call TRBD1 (6 bases). Trimming removed 3 bases at V and 2 bases at J, with 12 bases between. The V gene's germline CDR1 is DFQATT and CDR2 SNEGSKA (reference sequence). The CDR3 is 14 residues long. The CDR3 DNA reads TGCAGTGCTAGCCCAAGACAGGTCACAGATACGCAGTATTTT. This codes for CSASPRQVTDTQYF.

V is TRBV19 and J is TRBJ1-5; D uncertain. The CDR3 covers 15 residues. Germline V gene sequence: CDR1 LNHDA, CDR2 SQIVND (reference sequence). The V gene lost 2 bases and the J gene lost 0 bases, with 8 bases spanning the gap. Here the CDR3 reads CASSINGNSNQPQHF. CDR3 DNA sequence: TGTGCCAGTAGTATAAACGGTAATAGCAATCAGCCCCAGCATTTT. The full variable domain, its missing parts supplied by reference TRBV19 and TRBJ1-5, is DGGITQSPKYLFRKEGQNVTLSCEQNLNHDAMYWYRQDPGQGLRLIYYSQIVNDFQKGDIAEGYSVSREKKESFPLTVTSAQKNPTAFYLCASSINGNSNQPQHFGDGTRLSIL.

CDR3 nucleotide sequence: TGCAGTGCTTATAGACAGCCTGAAGCTTTCTTT. Its translation: CSAYRQPEAFF. J is TRBJ1-1 and V is TRBV20-1; D may be TRBD1 (5 bases). Trimming stripped 5 bases from V and 6 bases from J, with 10 bases between. This CDR3 is 11 amino acids long. Per germline, CDR1 DFQATT and CDR2 SNEGSKA (reference sequence).

This clonotype has just a few counts. The chain has TRBV5-1 and TRBJ1-3; D uncertain. The CDR3 extends over 13 amino acids. Germline values: CDR1 SGHRS, CDR2 YFSETQ. Deletions cut 5 bases from V and 8 bases from J, with 14 bases between. This CDR3 is CASSPSPGDTIYF. The CDR3 DNA follows: TGCGCCAGCAGTCCGTCCCCCGGAGACACCATATATTTT.

This clonotype has only a few counts. The CDR3 reads CASSEPGLELFF. CDR3 in DNA: TGTGCCAGCAGTGAGCCGGGGCTCGAGTTGTTTTTT. The chain employs TRBV6-1 and TRBJ1-4; a possible D gene is TRBD1 (5 bases). CDR1 and CDR2 from the germline V gene are MNHNS and SASEGT. The V end lost 3 bases, the J end lost 15 bases, and 14 bases lay between the germline ends. The CDR3 is 12 residues long.

This rearrangement joins TRBV20-1 to TRBJ2-6, with TRBD2 as a possible D gene (5 bases). V was shortened by 0 bases and J by 0 bases, with 15 bases between the two germline ends. The CDR3 contains 18 residues. CDR1 is DFQATT and CDR2 is SNEGSKA in the germline V gene (reference sequence). The CDR3 DNA follows: TGCAGTGCTAGAGATCCGACGGGAACGGACTCTGGGGCCAACGTCCTGACTTTC. This encodes CSARDPTGTDSGANVLTF.

The CDR3 loop reads CASSPPTGTREKLFF. In DNA, the CDR3 is TGTGCCAGCTCACCACCTACAGGGACCCGTGAAAAACTGTTTTTT. This rearrangement joins TRBV18 to TRBJ1-4, with a weak D call TRBD1 (6 bases). The CDR3 consists of 15 residues. Between the trimmed V and J ends, which lost 0 bases and 7 bases, there was a span of 12 bases. Per the germline V gene, CDR1 is KGHSH and CDR2 is LQKENI.

At least ten counts were recorded for this clonotype. J is TRBJ1-1 and V is TRBV5-1; no reliable D call. Deletions cut 0 bases from V and 7 bases from J, with 4 bases between. Germline values: CDR1 SGHRS, CDR2 YFSETQ. CDR3 length: 11 residues. Here the CDR3 DNA reads TGCGCCAGCAGCTTGGAGGGTGAAGCTTTCTTT. Its translation is CASSLEGEAFF. The whole variable domain, remainder taken from reference TRBV5-1 and TRBJ1-1, is KAGVTQTPRYLIKTRGQQVTLSCSPISGHRSVSWYQQTPGQGLQFLFEYFSETQRNKGNFPGRFSGRQFSNSRSEMNVSTLELGDSALYLCASSLEGEAFFGQGTRLTVV.

J is TRBJ2-7 and V is TRBV18, with 7 nucleotides matching TRBD1. The CDR3 has 15 residues. CDR1 KGHSH and CDR2 LQKENI come from the germline V gene. The V and J ends lost 6 bases and 5 bases, in that order; junction bases with no gene match: 13. The CDR3 DNA sequence: TGTGCCAGCTCCACAAGACAGGGAAATTGGGACGAGCAGTACTTC. Protein sequence: CASSTRQGNWDEQYF.

This clonotype was observed a handful of times. This chain joins TRBV5-1 and TRBJ2-5, with D unclear. This CDR3 is built from 13 residues. V was pared by 4 bases and J by 2 bases, with 9 bases between. The germline V gene has CDR1 SGHRS and CDR2 YFSETQ. As DNA, the CDR3 is TGCGCCAGCAGCCTGCCGCCTCAAGAGACCCAGTACTTC. It translates to CASSLPPQETQYF.

The chain has TRBV18 and TRBJ1-3, with 9 positions matching TRBD1. The V gene's germline CDR1 is KGHSH and CDR2 LQKENI. J gave up 3 bases and V 1 base, and 4 bases lay outside the gene matches. This CDR3 has 16 residues. The CDR3 loop reads CASSPRDRVNGNTIYF. The CDR3 coding sequence is TGTGCCAGCTCACCACGGGACAGGGTAAATGGAAACACCATATATTTT.

Ten or more counts support this clonotype. CDR3 DNA: TGTGCCAGCTTGTCTCCTGGGGCCTATGGCTACACCTTC. This encodes CASLSPGAYGYTF. The V gene is TRBV6-1, the J gene TRBJ1-2, with D perhaps matching TRBD1 (5 bases). Germline V gene lookup returns CDR1 MNHNS and CDR2 SASEGT. Deletions cut 8 bases from V and 4 bases from J, with 14 bases between. This CDR3 contains 13 residues.

This clonotype was found many times. This sequence joins TRBV12-3 or TRBV12-4 and TRBJ1-3; D not resolved. The CDR3 extends over 13 amino acids. Trimming stripped 5 bases from V and 3 bases from J, with 8 bases between. The CDR3 spells CASSQTLGNTIYF. The CDR3 bases are TGTGCCAGCAGTCAAACTCTTGGAAACACCATATATTTT.

This clonotype was seen ten or more times. The chain uses TRBV11-2 and TRBJ2-1; D is ambiguous. The CDR3 has 19 residues. Germline assignment: CDR1 SGHAT and CDR2 FQNNGV. Trimming left V 2 bases short and J 4 bases short, with 24 bases between. This CDR3 is CASSLNLKKTVLRYNEQFF. The DNA for the CDR3 is TGTGCCAGCAGCTTAAACCTTAAGAAAACAGTTTTGAGATACAATGAGCAGTTCTTC. Supplemented by reference TRBV11-2 and TRBJ2-1, the full variable domain reads EAGVAQSPRYKIIEKRQSVAFWCNPISGHATLYWYQQILGQGPKLLIQFQNNGVVDDSQLPKDRFSAERLKGVDSTLKIQPAKLEDSAVYLCASSLNLKKTVLRYNEQFFGPGTRLTVL.

At least ten counts were recorded for this clonotype. V and J are TRBV29-1 and TRBJ1-1; 7 nucleotides agree with TRBD1. The CDR3 runs to 12 residues. Trimming cost V 7 bases and J 4 bases; bases outside gene matches: 6. Germline V gene lookup returns CDR1 SQVTM and CDR2 ANQGSEA. Here the CDR3 reads CSDNRGVTEAFF. CDR3 sequence (DNA): TGCAGCGACAACAGGGGTGTCACTGAAGCTTTCTTT.

Many counts were recorded for this clonotype. The chain joins TRBV7-2 to TRBJ2-1; no definite D call. V was cut by 0 bases and J by 6 bases, with 6 bases left in between. The length of the CDR3 is 13 residues. Germline CDR1 is SGHTA and CDR2 is FQGNSA. The CDR3 region has the DNA TGTGCCAGCAGCTTAGCTCCGCGCAATGAGCAGTTCTTC. Amino acid sequence: CASSLAPRNEQFF.

The chain couples TRBV5-6 to TRBJ1-5, with unresolved D. The V gene's germline CDR1 is SGHDT and CDR2 YYEEEE. Trimming took off 2 bases at V and 8 bases at J, with 17 bases between the two ends. The CDR3 has 15 amino acids. CDR3 loop: CASSLSAGRGEPQHF. DNA for the CDR3: TGTGCCAGCAGCTTAAGCGCCGGGCGGGGAGAGCCCCAGCATTTT.

This clonotype was seen ten or more times. This chain joins TRBV5-6 and TRBJ1-6; D gene uncertain. V was shortened by 2 bases and J by 6 bases, with 9 bases between the two germline ends. CDR3 size: 14 residues. The V gene's germline CDR1 is SGHDT and CDR2 YYEEEE. The CDR3 coding sequence is TGTGCCAGCAGCTTTCCGGGCGCTAATTCACCCCTCCACTTT. It translates to CASSFPGANSPLHF.

This clonotype was detected ten times or more. The rearrangement uses TRBV6-2 or TRBV6-3 and TRBJ2-5; tentative D call: TRBD2 (5 bases). Germline V lookup: CDR1 MNHEY, CDR2 SVGEGT. The ends were cut back, 10 bases at V and 5 bases at J, with 11 bases in the middle. The CDR3 has 11 residues. The DNA for the CDR3 is TGTGCCACCGCACGCGGGGAGACCCAGTACTTC. It yields the protein CATARGETQYF.

Ten or more counts support this clonotype. This chain joins TRBV9 and TRBJ1-6; 8 bases are a match to TRBD1. With 3 bases clipped from V and 4 bases from J, the junction kept 0 bases outside the gene matches. Germline loops: CDR1 SGDLS, CDR2 YYNGEE. This CDR3 spans 14 amino acids. The CDR3 spells CASSGQGYNSPLHF. The CDR3 DNA is TGTGCCAGCAGCGGACAGGGGTATAATTCACCCCTCCACTTT.

V and J are TRBV20-1 and TRBJ2-3; D possibly corresponds to TRBD2 (5 bases). Germline CDR1 reads DFQATT; CDR2 reads SNEGSKA (reference sequence). V was pared by 3 bases and J by 1 base, with 11 bases between. The CDR3 is 14 amino acids. The CDR3 sequence is CSARLTGGTDTQYF. The CDR3 DNA is TGCAGTGCTAGGCTTACCGGGGGCACAGATACGCAGTATTTT.

This clonotype was observed a few times. The gene calls are TRBV12-3 or TRBV12-4 and TRBJ1-2; 8 bases fit TRBD1. V lost 5 bases to trimming and J lost 5 bases; unmatched junction nucleotides: 7. This CDR3 has 14 residues. The CDR3, as DNA: TGTGCCAGCAGTGCAGGACAGGGTATTTATGGCTACACCTTC. It yields the protein CASSAGQGIYGYTF.

There are many counts of this clonotype. J is TRBJ2-1 and V is TRBV18; no clear D. The CDR3 sequence is 13 residues long. Trimming stripped 4 bases from V and 15 bases from J, with 19 bases between. Germline assignment: CDR1 KGHSH and CDR2 LQKENI. The CDR3 loop is CASSLSMDLSPFF. The CDR3 nucleotides read TGTGCCAGCTCACTTTCCATGGACCTCTCGCCGTTCTTC. The entire variable domain, with the rest obtained from reference TRBV18 and TRBJ2-1, is as follows: NAGVMQNPRHLVRRRGQEARLRCSPMKGHSHVYWYRQLPEEGLKFMVYLQKENIIDESGMPKERFSAEFPKEGPSILRIQQVVRGDSAAYFCASSLSMDLSPFFGPGTRLTVL.

This clonotype was counted many times. This sequence joins TRBV10-3 and TRBJ2-7, with 14 positions matching TRBD2. Germline V gives CDR1 ENHRY, CDR2 SYGVKD. Trimming removed 10 bases from V and 4 bases from J; junction bases left unmatched: 12. The CDR3 spans 16 residues. The CDR3 is CATGTSGGRYVYEQYF. CDR3 bases: TGTGCCACCGGGACTAGCGGGGGTCGATACGTGTACGAGCAGTACTTC.

This clonotype turned up a few times. The CDR3 DNA sequence: TGCAGTACACGGACAGATTTACCATATCAGCCCCAGCATTTT. Its translation is CSTRTDLPYQPQHF. The chain couples TRBV20-1 to TRBJ1-5; tentatively, D is TRBD1 (6 bases). Germline V lookup: CDR1 DFQATT, CDR2 SNEGSKA (reference sequence). The CDR3 covers 14 residues. Trimming left V 8 bases short and J 5 bases short, with 19 bases between.